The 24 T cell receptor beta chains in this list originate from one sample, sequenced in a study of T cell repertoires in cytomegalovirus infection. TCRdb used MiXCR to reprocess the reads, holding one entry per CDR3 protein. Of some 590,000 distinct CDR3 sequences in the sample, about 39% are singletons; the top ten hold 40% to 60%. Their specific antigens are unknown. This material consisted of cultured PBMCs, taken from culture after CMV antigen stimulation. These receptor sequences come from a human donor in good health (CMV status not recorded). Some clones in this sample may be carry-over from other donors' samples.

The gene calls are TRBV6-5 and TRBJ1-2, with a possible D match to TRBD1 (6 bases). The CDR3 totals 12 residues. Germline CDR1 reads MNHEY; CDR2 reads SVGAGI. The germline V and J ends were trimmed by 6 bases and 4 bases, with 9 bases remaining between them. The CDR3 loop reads CASRGRGYGYTF. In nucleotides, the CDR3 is TGTGCCAGCAGGGGCAGGGGCTATGGCTACACCTTC.

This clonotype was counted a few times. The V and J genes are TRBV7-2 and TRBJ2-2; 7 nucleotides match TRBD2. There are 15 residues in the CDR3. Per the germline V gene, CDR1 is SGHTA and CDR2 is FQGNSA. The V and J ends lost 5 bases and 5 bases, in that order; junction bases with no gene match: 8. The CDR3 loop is CASSHGLGGTGELFF. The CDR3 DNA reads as TGTGCCAGCAGCCACGGACTAGGAGGGACCGGGGAGCTGTTTTTT.

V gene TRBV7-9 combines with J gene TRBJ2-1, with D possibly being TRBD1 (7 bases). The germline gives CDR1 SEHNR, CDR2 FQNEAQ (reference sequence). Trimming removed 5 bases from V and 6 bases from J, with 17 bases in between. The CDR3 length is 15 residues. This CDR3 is CASSPTGRQANEQFF. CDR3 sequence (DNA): TGTGCCAGCAGCCCGACAGGGAGGCAAGCCAATGAGCAGTTCTTC.

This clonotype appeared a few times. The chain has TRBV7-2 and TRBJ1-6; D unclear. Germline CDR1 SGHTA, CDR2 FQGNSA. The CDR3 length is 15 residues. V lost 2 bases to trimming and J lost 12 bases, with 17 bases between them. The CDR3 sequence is CASSLSGSIIQPLHF. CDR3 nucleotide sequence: TGTGCCAGCAGCTTATCAGGCAGTATAATTCAACCCCTCCACTTT.

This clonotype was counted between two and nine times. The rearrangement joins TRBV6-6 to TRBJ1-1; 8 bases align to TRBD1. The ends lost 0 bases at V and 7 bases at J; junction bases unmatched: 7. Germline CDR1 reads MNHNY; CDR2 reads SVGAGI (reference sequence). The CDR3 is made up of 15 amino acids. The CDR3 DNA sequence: TGTGCCAGCAGTTACTCGAAAACAGGGGGTGATGAAGCTTTCTTT. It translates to CASSYSKTGGDEAFF.

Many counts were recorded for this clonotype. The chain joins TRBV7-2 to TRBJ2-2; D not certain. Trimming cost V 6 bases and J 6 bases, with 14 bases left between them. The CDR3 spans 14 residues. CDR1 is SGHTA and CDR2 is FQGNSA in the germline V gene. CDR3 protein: CASSYFSRAGELFF. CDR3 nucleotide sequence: TGTGCCAGCAGTTACTTCAGTCGGGCCGGGGAGCTGTTTTTT.

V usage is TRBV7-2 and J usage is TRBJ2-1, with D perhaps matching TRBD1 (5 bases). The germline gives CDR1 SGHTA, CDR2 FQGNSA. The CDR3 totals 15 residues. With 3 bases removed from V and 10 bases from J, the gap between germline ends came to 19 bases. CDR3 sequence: CASSLRTPGSGEQFF. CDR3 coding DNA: TGTGCCAGCAGCTTGAGGACACCCGGCTCCGGGGAGCAGTTCTTC.

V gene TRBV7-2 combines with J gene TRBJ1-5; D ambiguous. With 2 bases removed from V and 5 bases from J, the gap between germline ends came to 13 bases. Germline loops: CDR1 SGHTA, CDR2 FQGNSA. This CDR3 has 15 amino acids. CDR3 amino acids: CASSLRWGADQPQHF. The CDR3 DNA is TGTGCCAGCAGCTTAAGGTGGGGAGCAGATCAGCCCCAGCATTTT. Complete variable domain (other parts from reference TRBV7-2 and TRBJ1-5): GAGVSQSPSNKVTEKGKDVELRCDPISGHTALYWYRQSLGQGLEFLIYFQGNSAPDKSGLPSDRFSAERTGGSVSTLTIQRTQQEDSAVYLCASSLRWGADQPQHFGDGTRLSIL.

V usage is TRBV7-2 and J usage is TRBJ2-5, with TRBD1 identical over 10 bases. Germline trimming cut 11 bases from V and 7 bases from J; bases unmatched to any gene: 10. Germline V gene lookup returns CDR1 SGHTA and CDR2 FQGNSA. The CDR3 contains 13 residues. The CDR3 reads CAGLGTGVGTQYF. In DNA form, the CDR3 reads TGTGCCGGCCTCGGGACAGGGGTAGGGACCCAGTACTTC. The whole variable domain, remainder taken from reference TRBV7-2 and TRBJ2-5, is GAGVSQSPSNKVTEKGKDVELRCDPISGHTALYWYRQSLGQGLEFLIYFQGNSAPDKSGLPSDRFSAERTGGSVSTLTIQRTQQEDSAVYLCAGLGTGVGTQYFGPGTRLLVL.

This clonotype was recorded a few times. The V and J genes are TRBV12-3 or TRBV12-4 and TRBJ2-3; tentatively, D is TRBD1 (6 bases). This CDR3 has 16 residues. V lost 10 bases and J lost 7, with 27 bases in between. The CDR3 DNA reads TGTGCCACCGCCCAACCGAGGGGATCTGGGACATATACGCAGTATTTT. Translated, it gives CATAQPRGSGTYTQYF.

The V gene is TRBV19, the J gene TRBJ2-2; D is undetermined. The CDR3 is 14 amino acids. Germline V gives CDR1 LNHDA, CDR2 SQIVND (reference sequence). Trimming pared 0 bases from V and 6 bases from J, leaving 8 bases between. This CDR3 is CASSIDLRAGELFF. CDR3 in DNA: TGTGCCAGTAGTATAGATCTAAGAGCCGGGGAGCTGTTTTTT. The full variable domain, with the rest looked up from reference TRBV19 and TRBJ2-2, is DGGITQSPKYLFRKEGQNVTLSCEQNLNHDAMYWYRQDPGQGLRLIYYSQIVNDFQKGDIAEGYSVSREKKESFPLTVTSAQKNPTAFYLCASSIDLRAGELFFGEGSRLTVL.

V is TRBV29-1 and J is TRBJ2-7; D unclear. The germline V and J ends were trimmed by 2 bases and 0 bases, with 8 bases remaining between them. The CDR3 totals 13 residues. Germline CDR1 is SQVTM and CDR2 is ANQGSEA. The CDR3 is CSVELENSYEQYF. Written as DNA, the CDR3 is TGCAGCGTTGAATTGGAGAACTCCTACGAGCAGTACTTC.

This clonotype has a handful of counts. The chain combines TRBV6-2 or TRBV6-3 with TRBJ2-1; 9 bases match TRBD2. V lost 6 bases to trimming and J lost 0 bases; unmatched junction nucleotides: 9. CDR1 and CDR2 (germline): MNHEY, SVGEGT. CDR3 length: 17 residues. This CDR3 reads CASRGLAGMSSYNEQFF. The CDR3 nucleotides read TGTGCCAGCAGGGGGCTAGCGGGAATGAGCTCCTACAATGAGCAGTTCTTC.

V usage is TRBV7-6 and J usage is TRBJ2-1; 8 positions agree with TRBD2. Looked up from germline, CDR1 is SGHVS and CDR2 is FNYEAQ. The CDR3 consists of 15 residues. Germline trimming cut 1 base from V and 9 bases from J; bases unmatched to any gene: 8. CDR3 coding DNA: TGTGCCAGCAGCTTAGTAGCGGGAAGTCTGAGTGAGCAGTTCTTC. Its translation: CASSLVAGSLSEQFF.

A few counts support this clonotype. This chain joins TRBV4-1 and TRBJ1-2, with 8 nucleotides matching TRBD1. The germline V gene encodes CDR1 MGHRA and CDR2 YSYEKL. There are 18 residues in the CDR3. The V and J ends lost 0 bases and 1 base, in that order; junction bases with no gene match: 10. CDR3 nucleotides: TGCGCCAGCAGCCAAGATCGGACAGGGACCCTATTTAACTATGGCTACACCTTC. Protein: CASSQDRTGTLFNYGYTF.

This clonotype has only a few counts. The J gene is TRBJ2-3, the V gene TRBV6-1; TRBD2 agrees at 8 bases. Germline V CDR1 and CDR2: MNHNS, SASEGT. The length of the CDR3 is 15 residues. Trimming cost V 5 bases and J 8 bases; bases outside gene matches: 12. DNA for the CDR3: TGTGCCAGCAGTAGGGGACTAGGTTCCCACGGTACGCAGTATTTT. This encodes CASSRGLGSHGTQYF.

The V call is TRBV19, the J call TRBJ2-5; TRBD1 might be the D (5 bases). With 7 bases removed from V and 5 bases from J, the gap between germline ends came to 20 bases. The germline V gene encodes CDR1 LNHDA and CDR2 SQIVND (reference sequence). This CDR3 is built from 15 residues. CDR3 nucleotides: TGTGCCAGTATGTTGACAGAAGGTCGGTTTGAGACCCAGTACTTC. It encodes CASMLTEGRFETQYF.

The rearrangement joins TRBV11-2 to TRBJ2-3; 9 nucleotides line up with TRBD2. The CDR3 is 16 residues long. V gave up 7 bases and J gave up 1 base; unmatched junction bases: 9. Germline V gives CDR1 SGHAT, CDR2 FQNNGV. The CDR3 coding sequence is TGTGCCAGCACCCTAGGAATAGCGGGGGGCACAGATACGCAGTATTTT. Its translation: CASTLGIAGGTDTQYF.

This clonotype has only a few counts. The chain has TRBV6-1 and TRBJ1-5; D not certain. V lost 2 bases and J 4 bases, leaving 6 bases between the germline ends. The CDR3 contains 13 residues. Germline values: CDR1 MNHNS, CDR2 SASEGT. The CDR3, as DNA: TGTGCCAGCAGTGAACGGGAGAATCAGCCCCAGCATTTT. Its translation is CASSERENQPQHF.

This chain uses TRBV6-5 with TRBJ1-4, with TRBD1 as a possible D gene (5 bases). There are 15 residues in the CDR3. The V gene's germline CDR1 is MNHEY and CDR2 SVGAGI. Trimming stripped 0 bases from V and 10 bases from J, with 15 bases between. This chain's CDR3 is CASSYSPPPRGKLFF. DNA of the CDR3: TGTGCCAGCAGTTACTCCCCACCGCCGAGGGGAAAACTGTTTTTT.

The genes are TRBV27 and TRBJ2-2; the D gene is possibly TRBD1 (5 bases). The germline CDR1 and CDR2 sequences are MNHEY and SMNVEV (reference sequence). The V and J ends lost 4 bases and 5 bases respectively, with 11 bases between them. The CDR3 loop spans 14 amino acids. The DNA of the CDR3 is TGTGCCAGCAGTTCCCTGACAGAGACCGGGGAGCTGTTTTTT. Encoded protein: CASSSLTETGELFF.

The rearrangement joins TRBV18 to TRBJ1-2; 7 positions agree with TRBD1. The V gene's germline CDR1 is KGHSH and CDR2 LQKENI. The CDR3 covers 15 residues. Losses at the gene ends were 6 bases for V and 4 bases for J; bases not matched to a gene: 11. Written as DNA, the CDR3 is TGTGCCAGCTCCCGACAGGGTTTGGAGAGCTATGGCTACACCTTC. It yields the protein CASSRQGLESYGYTF.

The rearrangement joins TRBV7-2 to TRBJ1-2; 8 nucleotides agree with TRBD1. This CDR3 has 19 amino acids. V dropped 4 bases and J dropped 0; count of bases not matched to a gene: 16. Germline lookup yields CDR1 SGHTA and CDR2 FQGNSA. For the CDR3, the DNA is TGTGCCAGCAGCTCAGGAATATATGGGACAGGAGGGCCTAACTATGGCTACACCTTC. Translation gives CASSSGIYGTGGPNYGYTF.

CDR3 bases: TGTGCCAGCAGACGGAGGACCGGGGAGCTGTTTTTT. Amino acids: CASRRRTGELFF. This rearrangement joins TRBV7-6 to TRBJ2-2; possible D gene TRBD2, 5 bases. V was clipped by 6 bases and J by 5 bases, with 7 bases between them. CDR1 SGHVS and CDR2 FNYEAQ come from the germline V gene. The CDR3 totals 12 residues. The full variable domain, its missing parts supplied by reference TRBV7-6 and TRBJ2-2, is GAGVSQSPRYKVTKRGQDVALRCDPISGHVSLYWYRQALGQGPEFLTYFNYEAQQDKSGLPNDRFSAERPEGSISTLTIQRTEQRDSAMYRCASRRRTGELFFGEGSRLTVL.